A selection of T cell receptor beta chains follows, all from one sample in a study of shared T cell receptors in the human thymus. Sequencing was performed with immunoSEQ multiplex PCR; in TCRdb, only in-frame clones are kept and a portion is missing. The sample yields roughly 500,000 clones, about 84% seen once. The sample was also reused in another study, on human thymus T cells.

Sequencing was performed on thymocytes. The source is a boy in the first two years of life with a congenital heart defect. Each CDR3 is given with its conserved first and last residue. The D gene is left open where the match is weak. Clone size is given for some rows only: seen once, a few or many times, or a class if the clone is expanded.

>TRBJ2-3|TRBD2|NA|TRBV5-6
TGTGCCAGCGGATCGGGAGCGGGGGCGGCAGATACGCAGTATTTT
CASGSGAGAADTQYF
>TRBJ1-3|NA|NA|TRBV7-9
TGTGCCAGCGGTCCGGGATTCGACAAGCACTCTGGAAACACCATATATTTT
CASGPGFDKHSGNTIYF
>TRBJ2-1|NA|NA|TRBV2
TGTGCCAGCAACTTTGGTGAGCAGTTCTTC
CASNFGEQFF
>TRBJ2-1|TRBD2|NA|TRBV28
TGTGCCAGCGATCGCCCGGGACTAGCGGGTCATGAGCAGTTCTTC
CASDRPGLAGHEQFF
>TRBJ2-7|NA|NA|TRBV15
TGTGCCACCAGCAGACCCCATTTGGGCCCCGGGACGGGAGCCTACGAGCAGTACTTC
CATSRPHLGPGTGAYEQYF
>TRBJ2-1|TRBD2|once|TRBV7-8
TGTGCCAGCAGCCCCGAGCGGGAGGGCGATGAGCCTACCACCTACAATGAGCAGTTCTTC
CASSPEREGDEPTTYNEQFF
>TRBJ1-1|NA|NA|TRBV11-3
TGTGCCAGCAGCTCCACAGGGTCTAGATTGAACACTGAAGCTTTCTTT
CASSSTGSRLNTEAFF
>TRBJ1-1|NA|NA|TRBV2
TGTGCCAGCAGTGAAGCCCTCTCCTTTGAAGCTTTCTTT
CASSEALSFEAFF
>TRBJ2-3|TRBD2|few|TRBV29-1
TGCAGCGCCAGACTAGCGGGAGGGCGGGATACGCAGTATTTT
CSARLAGGRDTQYF
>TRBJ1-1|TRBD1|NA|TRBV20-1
TGCAGTGCTAAGACAGGGCCTGAAGCTTTCTTT
CSAKTGPEAFF
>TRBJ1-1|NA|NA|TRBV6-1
TGTGCCAGCAGTGACGGGTGGAGGAACACTGAAGCTTTCTTT
CASSDGWRNTEAFF
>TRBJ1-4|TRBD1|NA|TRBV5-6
TGTGCCAGCAGCCAGACAGGGGAGGGTAATGAAAAACTGTTTTTT
CASSQTGEGNEKLFF
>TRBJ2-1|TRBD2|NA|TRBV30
TGTGCCTGGAGTACGGGCGGACTAGCGGGAGGGCTCAGGGAGTTCTTC
CAWSTGGLAGGLREFF